This T cell receptor beta chain stems from a study of blood T cell repertoires in COVID-19. J was trimmed by 8 bases and V by 0 bases; bases with no gene match: 2. Germline V gene data show CDR1 as MNHNY and CDR2 as SVGAGI (reference sequence). The CDR3 has 13 residues. As handled by the study authors: Amplification of reference gene primers was used by the study to estimate nucleated cell counts. The method was immunoSEQ multiplex PCR; TCRdb's version includes in-frame clones alone and lacks a portion of them. For V, J and clone size, that table is used; D and trimming come from the DNA. The data contain roughly 290,000 clones, 84% of them singletons.

This TCR derives from a person aged 65-85 years with COVID-19, enrolled during active disease. Sequencing input: peripheral blood. The chain is built from TRBV6-6 and TRBJ1-2, with 8 bases identical to TRBD1. CDR3: CASSYSAGGGYTF. In DNA, the CDR3 is TGTGCCAGCAGTTACTCGGCAGGGGGCGGCTACACCTTC.